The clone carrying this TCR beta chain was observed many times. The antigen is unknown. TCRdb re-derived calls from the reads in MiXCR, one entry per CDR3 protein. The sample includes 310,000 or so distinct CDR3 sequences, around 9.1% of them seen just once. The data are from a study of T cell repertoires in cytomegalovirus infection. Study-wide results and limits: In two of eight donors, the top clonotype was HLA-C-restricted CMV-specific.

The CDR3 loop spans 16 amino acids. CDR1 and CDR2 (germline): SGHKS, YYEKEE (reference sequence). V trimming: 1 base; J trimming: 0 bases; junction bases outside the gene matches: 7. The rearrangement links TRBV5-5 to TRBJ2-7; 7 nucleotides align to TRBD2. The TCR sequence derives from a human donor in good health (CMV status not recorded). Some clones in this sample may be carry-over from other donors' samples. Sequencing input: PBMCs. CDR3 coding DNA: TGTGCCAGCAGCTTGCGGTCTAGCGGATACTCCTACGAGCAGTACGTC. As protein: CASSLRSSGYSYEQYV.